Following are 13 T cell receptor beta chains from one sample sequenced in a study of PD-1 blockade in classical Hodgkin lymphoma (dated by TCRdb to 2018 to 2021). According to the study, the label for this sample's time point signals: cycle 1 day 1 (C1D1), immediately before nivolumab initiation. Every trial patient had relapsed after autologous stem cell transplantation, and cohorts A, B and C differed in prior brentuximab vedotin exposure. The method was the immunoSEQ multiplex PCR assay. Not all clones reach the TCRdb copy of this immuneACCESS table, which keeps in-frame sequences only. Checked studies attribute under half of the gap to unresolved V genes and leave the rest unexplained. The sample data list about 12,000 clones, and 75% to 95% of these were observed just once. Roughly a tenth of the sample is taken by the ten largest. Sequenced material: peripheral blood mononuclear cells (PBMCs), taken at baseline. These receptors all come from a human donor with classical Hodgkin lymphoma.

The genes are TRBV18 and TRBJ1-2, with no clear D. V was trimmed by 2 bases and J by 7 bases, leaving 8 bases between them. Looked up from germline, CDR1 is KGHSH and CDR2 is LQKENI. The CDR3 is 12 amino acids. In DNA form, the CDR3 reads TGTGCCAGCTCACCAGGGGTTGGTGGCTACACCTTC. It yields the protein CASSPGVGGYTF.

The chain recombines TRBV5-1 with TRBJ2-3; 7 bases are shared with TRBD2. Germline CDR1 is SGHRS and CDR2 is YFSETQ. The CDR3 is 15 amino acids. The trim removed 0 bases at V and 2 bases at J, leaving 3 bases unmatched. The CDR3 DNA reads as TGCGCCAGCAGCTTGGTCGGGGGGAACACAGATACGCAGTATTTT. This sequence encodes CASSLVGGNTDTQYF. Together with reference TRBV5-1 and TRBJ2-3, the CDR3 gives the full variable domain: KAGVTQTPRYLIKTRGQQVTLSCSPISGHRSVSWYQQTPGQGLQFLFEYFSETQRNKGNFPGRFSGRQFSNSRSEMNVSTLELGDSALYLCASSLVGGNTDTQYFGPGTRLTVL.

V usage is TRBV5-5 and J usage is TRBJ1-5; weak D call: TRBD1 (6 bases). Trimming pared 1 base from V and 2 bases from J, leaving 16 bases between. CDR3 length: 17 amino acids. CDR1 and CDR2 from the germline V gene are SGHKS and YYEKEE (reference sequence). The CDR3 sequence is CASSLSGTSLGNQPQHF. CDR3 DNA sequence: TGTGCCAGCAGCTTGAGCGGGACATCCTTAGGCAATCAGCCCCAGCATTTT.

The chain carries TRBV5-1 and TRBJ2-2, with 8 nucleotides matching TRBD1. Germline assignment: CDR1 SGHRS and CDR2 YFSETQ. J lost 0 bases, V lost 4 bases, and 2 bases had no gene match. CDR3 length: 15 amino acids. CDR3: CASSPDRANTGELFF. CDR3 in DNA: TGCGCCAGCAGCCCGGACAGGGCGAACACCGGGGAGCTGTTTTTT.

This chain connects TRBV5-1 to TRBJ2-2, with 8 positions matching TRBD2. The CDR3 consists of 15 residues. V lost 4 bases, J lost 6 bases, and 8 bases stayed unmatched. The germline CDR1 and CDR2 sequences are SGHRS and YFSETQ. CDR3 sequence: CASSRPGLVPGELFF. The CDR3 DNA reads as TGCGCCAGCAGCAGACCGGGACTAGTGCCCGGGGAGCTGTTTTTT.

The CDR3 region is CASSFRGLQEDTEAFF. In DNA form, the CDR3 reads TGTGCCAGCAGTTTCCGGGGGCTCCAGGAGGACACTGAAGCTTTCTTT. The chain employs TRBV27 and TRBJ1-1; a possible D gene is TRBD1 (6 bases). Germline values: CDR1 MNHEY, CDR2 SMNVEV (reference sequence). The CDR3 consists of 16 residues. V was trimmed by 3 bases and J by 3 bases, leaving 17 bases between them.

The V and J genes are TRBV29-1 and TRBJ2-2; no firm D call. The CDR3 contains 12 residues. V dropped 5 bases and J dropped 4 bases, with 8 bases sitting between them. Germline V CDR1 and CDR2: SQVTM, ANQGSEA. The CDR3 DNA is TGCAGCGTTCCCCTCCCCACCGGGGAGCTGTTTTTT. Amino acid sequence: CSVPLPTGELFF.

The chain's CDR3 is CASSGPDRYNSNQPQHF. Written as DNA, the CDR3 is TGTGCCAGCAGTGGCCCTGACAGGTACAATAGCAATCAGCCCCAGCATTTT. The chain joins TRBV6-1 to TRBJ1-5; a possible D gene is TRBD1 (6 bases). With 4 bases removed from V and 0 bases from J, the gap between germline ends came to 16 bases. This CDR3 contains 17 residues. Per germline, CDR1 MNHNS and CDR2 SASEGT.

The rearrangement links TRBV28 to TRBJ1-4; possible D gene TRBD1, 5 bases. Germline V gene lookup returns CDR1 MDHEN and CDR2 SYDVKM. V was cut by 4 bases and J by 5 bases, with 17 bases left in between. CDR3 length: 16 amino acids. CDR3 amino acids: CASSYQTGTGNEKLFF. In nucleotides, the CDR3 is TGTGCCAGCAGTTATCAAACCGGGACGGGGAATGAAAAACTGTTTTTT.

V and J are TRBV5-1 and TRBJ1-1; 7 bases are a match to TRBD1. CDR1 and CDR2 (germline): SGHRS, YFSETQ. Trimming cost V 0 bases and J 7 bases; bases outside gene matches: 9. This CDR3 has 15 amino acids. In nucleotides, the CDR3 is TGCGCCAGCAGCTTGGCAGGGGGTCGTAATAGTGAAGCTTTCTTT. This codes for CASSLAGGRNSEAFF.

As regards this clone: In the same sample, other DNA sequences code for this CDR3. The rearrangement links TRBV30 to TRBJ1-2; 7 bases match TRBD1. Germline assignment: CDR1 GTSNPN and CDR2 SVGIG (reference sequence). CDR3 length: 13 amino acids. The trim removed 3 bases at V and 6 bases at J, leaving 7 bases unmatched. CDR3 sequence reads: CAWSVHRGDGYTF. CDR3 bases: TGTGCCTGGAGCGTACACAGGGGCGATGGCTACACCTTC.

J is TRBJ1-2 and V is TRBV5-1, with D possibly being TRBD1 (6 bases). The CDR3 has 14 residues. Germline values: CDR1 SGHRS, CDR2 YFSETQ. Trimming left V 0 bases short and J 7 bases short, with 13 bases between. The CDR3 DNA sequence: TGCGCCAGCAGCTTGGATCCGGGGGCAGGTGGCTACACCTTC. Translating gives CASSLDPGAGGYTF.

The chain combines TRBV2 with TRBJ1-6, with a tentative D call TRBD1 (5 bases). This CDR3 region has 15 residues. The V and J ends lost 2 bases and 5 bases respectively, with 10 bases between them. From germline, CDR1 is SNHLY and CDR2 FYNNEI. The CDR3: CASSEQTVHNSPLHF. CDR3 DNA sequence: TGTGCCAGCAGTGAACAGACAGTGCATAATTCACCCCTCCACTTT.